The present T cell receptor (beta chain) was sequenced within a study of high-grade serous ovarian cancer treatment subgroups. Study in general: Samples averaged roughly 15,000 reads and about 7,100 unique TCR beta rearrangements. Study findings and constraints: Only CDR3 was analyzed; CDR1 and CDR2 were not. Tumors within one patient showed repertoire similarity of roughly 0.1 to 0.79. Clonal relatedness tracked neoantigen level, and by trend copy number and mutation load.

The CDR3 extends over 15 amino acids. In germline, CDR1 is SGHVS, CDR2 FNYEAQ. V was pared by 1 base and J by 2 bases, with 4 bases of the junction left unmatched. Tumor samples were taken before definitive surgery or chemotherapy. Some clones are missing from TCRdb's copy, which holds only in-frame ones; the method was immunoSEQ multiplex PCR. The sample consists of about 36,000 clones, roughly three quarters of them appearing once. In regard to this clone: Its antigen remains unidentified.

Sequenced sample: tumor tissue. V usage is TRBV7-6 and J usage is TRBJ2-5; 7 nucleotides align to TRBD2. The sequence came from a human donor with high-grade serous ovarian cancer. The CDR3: CASSLESAGQETQYF. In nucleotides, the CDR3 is TGTGCCAGCAGCTTAGAATCAGCGGGGCAAGAGACCCAGTACTTC.